The clone carrying this TCR beta chain was found once. Assay used: immunoSEQ multiplex PCR; TCRdb lists only in-frame clones, some missing. The sample includes more than 300,000 clones, roughly nine tenths seen only once; the top ten take more than 0.85%. Participants' reported clinical history set cohort assignment. The record originates from a study of blood T cell repertoires in COVID-19. The TCR was taken from a woman between 40 and 50 years old who had been exposed to COVID-19. The sequenced material came from PBMCs or T cells enriched from blood (not recorded which).

CDR3 protein: CASSQVGSRGNGYTF. CDR3 nucleotides: TGTGCCAGCAGCCAAGTCGGGTCAAGAGGGAATGGCTACACCTTC. This rearrangement joins TRBV14 to TRBJ1-2; D gene ambiguous. From germline, CDR1 is SGHDN and CDR2 FVKESK. The germline V and J ends were trimmed by 1 base and 6 bases, with 15 bases remaining between them. The CDR3 is made up of 15 amino acids.